The clone carrying this T cell receptor beta chain was detected many times. The data derive from a study of identical twins. Per germline, CDR1 SGHTA and CDR2 FQGNSA. With V trimmed by 5 bases and J by 5 bases, 9 bases remained unmatched. There are 15 residues in the CDR3. TCRdb independently ran MiXCR on the 5' RACE reads; one entry per CDR3 protein. The sample carries under 300,000 distinct CDR3 sequences, over 9.5% recorded once. The data were also submitted as part of a second study, on yellow fever vaccine responses in identical twins.

Sequenced material: memory (CD45RO+) T cells sorted from blood. The TCR was taken from a woman aged 18-30 years in good health. This chain links TRBV7-2 with TRBJ2-7; 10 nucleotides line up with TRBD2. The CDR3 region has the DNA TGTGCCAGCAGCCGATTGAGCGGGAGGGCCGACGAGCAGTACTTC. It is translated as CASSRLSGRADEQYF. The full variable domain, completed using reference TRBV7-2 and TRBJ2-7, is GAGVSQSPSNKVTEKGKDVELRCDPISGHTALYWYRQSLGQGLEFLIYFQGNSAPDKSGLPSDRFSAERTGGSVSTLTIQRTQQEDSAVYLCASSRLSGRADEQYFGPGTRLTVT.